The rows below give T cell receptor beta chains drawn from one sample of a study of T cells in pancreatic ductal adenocarcinoma. Clones were sequenced by immunoSEQ multiplex PCR, and TCRdb holds only the in-frame ones, with some missing. The sample lists 8,500 to 9,500 clones, 67% occurring once. Sequenced material: pancreatic tumor tissue. These receptors all stem from a human donor with pancreatic ductal adenocarcinoma. The CDR3 runs from the conserved cysteine through the conserved F or W. The D gene is left open where the match is weak. Not all rows give a size; the values are once, few, many and, for expanded clones, a class.

abundance	j_gene	d_gene	v_gene	CDR3aa	CDR3nt
NA	TRBJ2-2	TRBD1	TRBV10-3	CATLKQGAGTGELFF	TGTGCCACCCTCAAGCAGGGGGCTGGCACCGGGGAGCTGTTTTTT
NA	TRBJ1-2	NA	TRBV29-1	CSVAGLTGGYGYTF	TGCAGCGTAGCGGGGCTGACCGGGGGCTATGGCTACACCTTC
NA	TRBJ1-5	NA	TRBV11-2	CASSLDPLQPQHF	TGTGCCAGCAGCTTAGATCCGCTCCAGCCCCAGCATTTT
NA	TRBJ2-7	NA	TRBV6-1	CASTLKPGEGYEQYF	TGTGCCAGCACCCTTAAGCCGGGTGAGGGGTACGAGCAGTACTTC
once	TRBJ2-7	NA	TRBV6-1	CASSREGSSYEQYF	TGTGCCAGCAGCCGAGAAGGGAGCTCCTACGAGCAGTACTTC
NA	TRBJ1-5	TRBD1	TRBV10-2	CASSEGQGIQPQHF	TGCGCCAGCAGTGAGGGACAGGGGATTCAGCCCCAGCATTTT
NA	TRBJ1-5	NA	TRBV2	CASRGGGTHQPQHF	TGTGCCAGCAGGGGCGGAGGGACCCATCAGCCCCAGCATTTT
NA	TRBJ1-1	NA	TRBV2	CASSESPVGAFF	TGTGCCAGCAGTGAATCACCCGTCGGAGCTTTCTTT
NA	TRBJ2-5	NA	TRBV2	CASRGRQQETQYF	TGTGCCAGCAGGGGACGTCAACAAGAGACCCAGTACTTC
NA	TRBJ1-1	NA	TRBV25-1	CASGDQGYEAFF	TGTGCCAGCGGAGACCAGGGGTACGAAGCTTTCTTT
NA	TRBJ1-1	NA	TRBV11-1	CASSLGRERSEAFF	TGTGCCAGCAGCCTCGGACGGGAAAGGTCTGAAGCTTTCTTT
NA	TRBJ2-7	TRBD1	TRBV10-3	CAISDGTGYEQYF	TGTGCCATCAGTGATGGGACAGGCTACGAGCAGTACTTC
NA	TRBJ1-1	TRBD1	TRBV11-2	CASSMDRAATEAFF	TGTGCCAGCAGCATGGACAGGGCGGCCACTGAAGCTTTCTTT
NA	TRBJ1-4	NA	TRBV15	CATSREFNEKLFF	TGTGCCACTTCCAGGGAGTTTAATGAAAAACTGTTTTTT
NA	TRBJ2-3	NA	TRBV7-2	CASSLAPDTDTQYF	TGTGCCAGCAGCTTGGCCCCAGACACAGATACGCAGTATTTT
NA	TRBJ2-7	NA	TRBV2	CASSDLREYEQYF	TGTGCCAGCAGTGATCTCAGGGAGTACGAGCAGTACTTC
NA	TRBJ1-5	NA	TRBV30	CAWSVGMGQPQHF	TGTGCCTGGAGTGTAGGGATGGGTCAGCCCCAGCATTTT
medium-sized	TRBJ2-7	NA	TRBV4-1	CASSQDRAEQYF	TGCGCCAGCAGCCAAGACAGGGCTGAGCAGTACTTC
NA	TRBJ1-2	TRBD1	TRBV5-4	CASGGNRGDGYTF	TGTGCCAGCGGGGGGAACAGGGGTGATGGCTACACCTTC
NA	TRBJ2-7	TRBD1	TRBV5-1	CASSSNPGQSYEQYF	TGCGCCAGCAGCTCCAATCCGGGACAGAGCTACGAGCAGTACTTC
NA	TRBJ1-1	NA	TRBV7-8	CASSLSEGAAAFF	TGTGCCAGCAGCTTAAGTGAGGGCGCGGCAGCTTTCTTT
NA	TRBJ2-7	NA	TRBV9	CASSVATGVTYEQYF	TGTGCCAGCAGCGTAGCTACAGGAGTAACCTACGAGCAGTACTTC
NA	TRBJ2-1	NA	TRBV5-4	CASSPIGTGDNEQFF	TGTGCCAGCAGCCCGATAGGGACTGGGGACAATGAGCAGTTCTTC
NA	TRBJ2-5	NA	TRBV6-1	CASSFDSLGGETQYF	TGTGCCAGCAGTTTTGACAGCTTAGGTGGAGAGACCCAGTACTTC
few	TRBJ2-1	TRBD2	TRBV27	CASRPTSGPYNEQFF	TGTGCCAGCAGACCCACTAGCGGGCCTTACAATGAGCAGTTCTTC
few	TRBJ1-2	NA	TRBV2	CASSEEVDGEGGYGYTF	TGTGCCAGCAGTGAAGAGGTAGATGGCGAAGGAGGCTATGGCTACACCTTC
few	TRBJ2-2	NA	TRBV11-2	CASSLSGTQNTGELFF	TGTGCCAGCAGCTTATCCGGGACACAGAACACCGGGGAGCTGTTTTTT
NA	TRBJ2-1	NA	TRBV6-6	CASTQDPDPYNEQFF	TGTGCCAGCACTCAAGACCCCGACCCCTACAATGAGCAGTTCTTC
NA	TRBJ2-3	NA	TRBV5-6	CASSWIRGDTQITQYF	TGTGCCAGCAGCTGGATAAGAGGGGATACTCAAATAACGCAGTATTTT
NA	TRBJ1-2	TRBD1	TRBV7-9	CASSAGQGVGYTF	TGTGCCAGCAGCGCGGGACAGGGGGTTGGCTACACCTTC
few	TRBJ2-2	TRBD2	TRBV7-9	CASISSGGGLTGELFF	TGTGCCAGCATTTCTAGCGGGGGGGGCCTAACCGGGGAGCTGTTTTTT
few	TRBJ2-3	NA	TRBV5-4	CASSYHTPTDTQYF	TGTGCCAGCAGCTATCACACCCCCACAGATACGCAGTATTTT
NA	TRBJ2-3	TRBD1	TRBV27	CASSWDRVADTQYF	TGTGCCAGCAGTTGGGACAGGGTCGCAGATACGCAGTATTTT
once	TRBJ1-1	TRBD1	TRBV27	CASRGVGTGEWMNTEAFF	TGTGCCAGCAGGGGGGTGGGGACAGGGGAGTGGATGAACACTGAAGCTTTCTTT
medium-sized	TRBJ1-5	NA	TRBV15	CATRRGTHSNQPQHF	TGTGCCACCCGCCGGGGGACTCATAGCAATCAGCCCCAGCATTTT
NA	TRBJ2-2	NA	TRBV10-2	CASRNRVPTGELFF	TGCGCCAGCAGAAACAGGGTCCCCACCGGGGAGCTGTTTTTT
NA	TRBJ2-1	TRBD2	TRBV5-6	CASSFTVAGAPFYNEQFF	TGTGCCAGCAGCTTTACGGTAGCGGGGGCCCCCTTTTACAATGAGCAGTTCTTC
few	TRBJ1-2	TRBD1	TRBV9	CASSGGTAINYGYTF	TGTGCCAGCAGCGGAGGGACAGCAATTAACTATGGCTACACCTTC
NA	TRBJ2-7	NA	TRBV2	CASGLGYEQYF	TGTGCCAGCGGACTCGGATACGAGCAGTACTTC
NA	TRBJ2-7	NA	TRBV19	CASSMQDTYEQYF	TGTGCCAGTAGTATGCAGGACACCTACGAGCAGTACTTC
NA	TRBJ1-5	NA	TRBV6-5	CASSGQQNQPQHF	TGTGCCAGCAGCGGACAGCAAAATCAGCCCCAGCATTTT
NA	TRBJ2-1	NA	TRBV18	CASSPGGYNEQFF	TGTGCCAGCTCACCAGGGGGGTACAATGAGCAGTTCTTC
NA	TRBJ1-2	NA	TRBV6-5	CASSYGAASNYGYTF	TGTGCCAGCAGTTACGGGGCCGCGTCTAACTATGGCTACACCTTC
once	TRBJ1-1	NA	TRBV2	CASSVDLYSGAFF	TGTGCCAGCAGTGTCGACTTATACTCAGGAGCTTTCTTT
few	TRBJ2-7	TRBD2	TRBV5-1	CASSLSSGGTTYEQYF	TGCGCCAGCAGCTTGTCTTCCGGGGGGACCACCTACGAGCAGTACTTC
NA	TRBJ1-2	NA	TRBV5-1	CASSLDVSFGYTF	TGCGCCAGCAGCTTGGACGTGTCATTTGGCTACACCTTC